In its sample, the clone carrying this T cell receptor beta chain was seen many times. The antigen is unknown. This sample is part of a study of early T cells in non-severe SARS-CoV-2 infection. General study findings and limits: In VDJdb matching, anti-spike CD8 responses were favored while private and CD4 specificities went missing.

Separate cDNA molecules each had unique molecular identifiers attached to them. TCRdb analysed the 5' RACE reads with MiXCR anew, one entry per CDR3 protein. The sample lists 60,000 or so distinct CDR3 sequences; roughly 10% were seen once. V was clipped by 3 bases and J by 6 bases, with 16 bases between them. The CDR3 is 14 residues long. The V gene's germline CDR1 is DFQATT and CDR2 SNEGSKA (reference sequence). V is TRBV20-1 and J is TRBJ2-3; D is unresolved. Sequenced input: whole blood. The sequence came from an adult who was a healthcare worker with PCR-confirmed SARS-CoV-2 infection or an uninfected control (not recorded which). CDR3 amino acids: CSASRDFPGDTQYF. DNA for the CDR3: TGCAGTGCTAGTCGTGACTTTCCTGGGGATACGCAGTATTTT.